This is a list of T cell receptor beta chains from one sample in a study of shared clonotypes between healthy human individuals. Clones were read by immunoSEQ multiplex PCR, and TCRdb kept only the in-frame ones, dropping some. The sample records 300,000 to 400,000 clones, around 90% being singletons. Sample: memory CD8+ T cells sorted from blood. Source of these receptors: a man aged 18 to 35 in good health. Each CDR3 is given with its conserved first and last residue. A D gene is named only where the DNA matches it firmly. Clone size is stated in some rows and not others, as once, few, many or a class when expanded.

clone_size | j_call | v_call | d_call | cdr3_nt | cdr3_aa
- | TRBJ1-5 | TRBV6-1 | - | TGTGCCAGCGGCAAGACCCCCGGGGTTAATCAGCCCCAGCATTTT | CASGKTPGVNQPQHF
- | TRBJ1-3 | TRBV4-1 | TRBD1 | TGCGCCAGCAGCACAGCAGGACAGGGGGCCGCTCGAAACACCATATATTTT | CASSTAGQGAARNTIYF
- | TRBJ2-7 | TRBV27 | TRBD2 | TGTGCCAGCAGTTCTCTAGCGGGGTCGCTTCGGGAGCAGTACTTC | CASSSLAGSLREQYF
- | TRBJ2-7 | TRBV7-6 | - | TGTGCCAGCAGCTTAGGTTCAGGCACGTACGAGCAGTACTTC | CASSLGSGTYEQYF
- | TRBJ2-5 | TRBV7-8 | - | TGTGCCAGCAGCTTACGGCTACTCTTATGGGAGACCCAGTACTTC | CASSLRLLLWETQYF
- | TRBJ1-6 | TRBV30 | - | TGTGCCTTTCAAGACAAGATTAATTCACCCCTCCACTTT | CAFQDKINSPLHF
- | TRBJ1-5 | TRBV6-5 | - | TGTGCCAGCAGAAATACAGGGATAAATCAGCCCCAGCATTTT | CASRNTGINQPQHF
- | TRBJ2-3 | TRBV5-6 | - | TGTGCCAGCAGCTTGGGGAGTGGAAGCTCAGATACGCAGTATTTT | CASSLGSGSSDTQYF
- | TRBJ1-2 | TRBV5-4 | - | TGTGCCAGCACCGTCCGACTTCAAAACTATGGCTACACCTTC | CASTVRLQNYGYTF
- | TRBJ1-1 | TRBV28 | - | TGTGCCAGCAGCCTCGGATCAGGGTTTCGGACTGAAGCTTTCTTT | CASSLGSGFRTEAFF
- | TRBJ2-7 | TRBV2 | TRBD1 | TGTGCCTTCCATGGACAGGGTATAAGTGGCGAGCAGTACTTC | CAFHGQGISGEQYF
- | TRBJ1-6 | TRBV5-1 | - | TGCGCCAGCAGCTTGGGGGTTGGTTACTATAATTCACCCCTCCACTTT | CASSLGVGYYNSPLHF
once | TRBJ1-2 | TRBV6-5 | - | TGTGCCAGCGGGGGGGGCTTTGGCTACACCTTC | CASGGGFGYTF
- | TRBJ2-7 | TRBV25-1 | - | TGTGCCAGCAGTGAATATATTCAGGGGGGTTCCTACGAGCAGTACTTC | CASSEYIQGGSYEQYF
- | TRBJ1-5 | TRBV19 | - | TGTGCCAGTAGTACAGCTCCGGGAACCCAGCATTTT | CASSTAPGTQHF
- | TRBJ2-7 | TRBV5-4 | TRBD2 | TGTGCCAGCAGCTTTTGGCGGGAGACCGCCTACGAGCAGTACTTC | CASSFWRETAYEQYF
- | TRBJ2-1 | TRBV19 | TRBD1 | TGTGCCAGTAGTATAGTACAGGGGTCTGAGCAGTTCTTC | CASSIVQGSEQFF
few | TRBJ2-3 | TRBV11-3 | - | TGTGCCAGCAGCTTAGCGGGCGCAGATACGCAGTATTTT | CASSLAGADTQYF
- | TRBJ1-2 | TRBV2 | - | TGTGCCAGCAGTGACCCTGGGGCAGGGGAAATTACCTTTAACTATGGCTACACCTTC | CASSDPGAGEITFNYGYTF
- | TRBJ2-7 | TRBV27 | TRBD2 | TGTGCCAGCAGTCCGGGGACTAGCGGGGGACTACGAGAGCAGTACTTC | CASSPGTSGGLREQYF
- | TRBJ2-3 | TRBV7-9 | - | TGTGCCAGCAGCTTAGTCAGCACAGATACGCAGTATTTT | CASSLVSTDTQYF
- | TRBJ2-7 | TRBV4-1 | - | TGCGCCAGCACCCAGTACGTTGGCTCCTACGAGCAGTACTTC | CASTQYVGSYEQYF
- | TRBJ2-7 | TRBV7-2 | - | TGTGCCAGCAGCCACCGGGGGCCAGGGTGGTACGAGCAGTACTTC | CASSHRGPGWYEQYF
- | TRBJ1-2 | TRBV4-1 | TRBD1 | TGCGCCAGCAGCCACAGGACAGGGGGCGACTATGGCTACACCTTC | CASSHRTGGDYGYTF
- | TRBJ2-7 | TRBV6-6 | TRBD1 | TGTGCCACGACAGGGAGTAGGTACGAGCAGTACTTC | CATTGSRYEQYF
- | TRBJ2-5 | TRBV27 | TRBD2 | TGTGCCAGCAGTTTGGGGGCTAGCGGGAGATCGGAGACCCAGTACTTC | CASSLGASGRSETQYF
- | TRBJ2-7 | TRBV28 | - | TGTGCCAGCAGTTTTACGTCGGCCTCGTACGAGCAGTACTTC | CASSFTSASYEQYF
once | TRBJ1-6 | TRBV7-6 | - | TGTGCCAGCAGTTGGACAGATTATAATTCACCCCTCCACTTT | CASSWTDYNSPLHF
- | TRBJ2-7 | TRBV29-1 | - | TGCAGCGTTGCAGGGATGTTCAACGAGCAGTACTTC | CSVAGMFNEQYF
- | TRBJ2-7 | TRBV7-9 | - | TGTGCCAGCAGTTCCACGGGGGGCCCCTACGAGCAGTACTTC | CASSSTGGPYEQYF
- | TRBJ1-1 | TRBV20-1 | TRBD1 | TGCAGTGCTCCTCAGGGGGCTGGAGCTTTCTTT | CSAPQGAGAFF
- | TRBJ2-7 | TRBV25-1 | - | TGTGCCAGCAGTGAGCGGGACAGTGAACCCTACGAGCAGTACTTC | CASSERDSEPYEQYF
few | TRBJ2-2 | TRBV6-1 | TRBD1 | TGTGCCAGCAGTGAGGAGACAGGGGGCACCGGGGAGCTGTTTTTT | CASSEETGGTGELFF
- | TRBJ2-7 | TRBV7-2 | TRBD1 | TGTGCCAGCAGCTTAGGGACAGGGTGGTACGAGCAGTACTTC | CASSLGTGWYEQYF
- | TRBJ1-4 | TRBV28 | - | TGTGCCAGCAGCCAATCAGGTCGCACTAATGAAAAACTGTTTTTT | CASSQSGRTNEKLFF
- | TRBJ2-4 | TRBV5-4 | - | TGTGCCAGCAGCTCCGACCTAGGAGGGGGCGAGAACATTCAGTACTTC | CASSSDLGGGENIQYF
once | TRBJ1-1 | TRBV7-6 | - | TGTGCCAGCACGAGGGGGACATCCCACGGGCGGTACACTGAAGCTTTCTTT | CASTRGTSHGRYTEAFF
few | TRBJ1-3 | TRBV5-1 | - | TGCGCCAGCAGCTTGGATGGCGGAAACACCATATATTTT | CASSLDGGNTIYF
- | TRBJ1-2 | TRBV5-1 | - | TGCGCCAGCAGACCCCCCACGTTGGGGCTAAGTGGCTACACCTTC | CASRPPTLGLSGYTF
- | TRBJ1-1 | TRBV7-3 | TRBD1 | TGTGCCAGCAGCTTAAGTGCAGGGGGCGTCGCTGAAGCTTTCTTT | CASSLSAGGVAEAFF
- | TRBJ2-7 | TRBV6-1 | - | TGTGCCTCCCATACAGGGTTGGACGAGCAGTACTTC | CASHTGLDEQYF
- | TRBJ2-5 | TRBV13 | - | TGTGCCAGCAGCTCCGGGGCAGAGACCCAGTACTTC | CASSSGAETQYF
- | TRBJ2-7 | TRBV30 | TRBD2 | TGTGCCTGGAGTTGGGGGACTAGCGGGACGGGGCCCGAGCAGTACTTC | CAWSWGTSGTGPEQYF
- | TRBJ1-5 | TRBV6-1 | TRBD1 | TGTGCCAGCAGTGTAGGACAGGGGGCTCGCAATCAGCCCCAGCATTTT | CASSVGQGARNQPQHF
- | TRBJ2-7 | TRBV6-1 | - | TGTGCCAGCAGTGAAGGTCCCACCTACGAGCAGTACTTC | CASSEGPTYEQYF